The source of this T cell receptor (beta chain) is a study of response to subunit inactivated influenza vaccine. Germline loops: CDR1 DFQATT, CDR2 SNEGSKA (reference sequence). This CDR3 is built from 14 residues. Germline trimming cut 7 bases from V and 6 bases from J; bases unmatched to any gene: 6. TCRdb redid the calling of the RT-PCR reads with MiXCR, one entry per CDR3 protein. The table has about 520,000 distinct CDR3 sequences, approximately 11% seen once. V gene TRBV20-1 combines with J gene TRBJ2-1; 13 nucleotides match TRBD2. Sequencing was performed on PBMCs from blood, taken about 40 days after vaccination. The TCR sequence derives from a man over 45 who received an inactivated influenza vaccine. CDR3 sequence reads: CSEGTSGMGNEQFF. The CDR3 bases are TGCAGTGAGGGGACTAGCGGGATGGGCAATGAGCAGTTCTTC.